A selection of T cell receptor beta chains follows, all from one sample in a study of shared clonotypes between healthy human individuals. Sequencing used immunoSEQ multiplex PCR; TCRdb keeps in-frame clones, though not all of them. In the table there are 2 million to 3 million clones, approximately 92% of which are singletons. Specimen: naive CD4+ T cells sorted from blood. These receptor sequences come from a man between 18 and 35 years old in good health. CDR3s include the opening cysteine and the closing phenylalanine or tryptophan. Each record gives: J gene, V gene, clone size, D gene, CDR3 DNA, CDR3 protein. The D gene is left open where the match is weak. For some rows the clone size is stated as once, few or many, or as a class when expanded; others skip it.

j_call: TRBJ2-5; v_call: TRBV9; clone_size: once; d_call: TRBD2; cdr3_nt: TGTGCCAGCAGCGTAGATTCGGGGGGGCGCGGGGAGACCCAGTACTTC; cdr3_aa: CASSVDSGGRGETQYF
j_call: TRBJ1-1; v_call: TRBV7-9; clone_size: -; d_call: -; cdr3_nt: TGTGCCAGCAGCTTAGATGGGAGTCCAAGGGGAGCTTTCTTT; cdr3_aa: CASSLDGSPRGAFF
j_call: TRBJ1-4; v_call: TRBV28; clone_size: once; d_call: -; cdr3_nt: TGTGCCAGCAGTCCTAGCCCGAGAAATGAAAAACTGTTTTTT; cdr3_aa: CASSPSPRNEKLFF
j_call: TRBJ1-5; v_call: TRBV2; clone_size: -; d_call: -; cdr3_nt: TGTGCCAGTAGGACCGGAGGTATTCAGCCCCAGCATTTT; cdr3_aa: CASRTGGIQPQHF
j_call: TRBJ2-6; v_call: TRBV7-2; clone_size: once; d_call: -; cdr3_nt: TGTGCCAGCAGCCAAGGCACCAGTACTGGGGCCAACGTCCTGACTTTC; cdr3_aa: CASSQGTSTGANVLTF
j_call: TRBJ2-7; v_call: TRBV5-1; clone_size: -; d_call: TRBD2; cdr3_nt: TGCGCCAGCAGCCCCTCCGCGGTTAGCGGGAGCTACGAGCAGTACTTC; cdr3_aa: CASSPSAVSGSYEQYF
j_call: TRBJ1-5; v_call: TRBV2; clone_size: -; d_call: -; cdr3_nt: TGTGCCACCTCTAGGACGGAAACTACTCAGCCCCAGCATTTT; cdr3_aa: CATSRTETTQPQHF
j_call: TRBJ2-7; v_call: TRBV15; clone_size: -; d_call: TRBD1; cdr3_nt: TGTGCCACCAGCAGAGATCTTGGGACAGGGGACCGCGAGCAGTACTTC; cdr3_aa: CATSRDLGTGDREQYF
j_call: TRBJ1-2; v_call: TRBV5-1; clone_size: -; d_call: -; cdr3_nt: TGCGCCAGCAGCTTGACAGGGTTTAACTATGGCTACACCTTC; cdr3_aa: CASSLTGFNYGYTF
j_call: TRBJ2-7; v_call: TRBV19; clone_size: -; d_call: TRBD2; cdr3_nt: TGTGCCAGTAGTATCAGGTCGTCGGGCCTGGGACTAGCGGGGACCTACGAGCAGTACTTC; cdr3_aa: CASSIRSSGLGLAGTYEQYF
j_call: TRBJ1-5; v_call: TRBV6-5; clone_size: -; d_call: TRBD1; cdr3_nt: TGTGCCAGCAGCACGGGACAGGCCGTGTGGCCCCAGCATTTT; cdr3_aa: CASSTGQAVWPQHF
j_call: TRBJ2-3; v_call: TRBV25-1; clone_size: once; d_call: TRBD1; cdr3_nt: TGTGCCAGCAGTGGAATGGCCACCGGGACAGGGCTAAATACGCAGTATTTT; cdr3_aa: CASSGMATGTGLNTQYF
j_call: TRBJ2-2; v_call: TRBV19; clone_size: -; d_call: -; cdr3_nt: TGTGCCAGTAGTATGAGGGGAGCGGCCGGGGAGCTGTTTTTT; cdr3_aa: CASSMRGAAGELFF
j_call: TRBJ2-7; v_call: TRBV10-3; clone_size: once; d_call: TRBD1; cdr3_nt: TGTGCCATCAATGGACAGGGGGCCTACGAGCAGTACTTC; cdr3_aa: CAINGQGAYEQYF
j_call: TRBJ1-4; v_call: TRBV6-1; clone_size: -; d_call: TRBD1; cdr3_nt: TGTGCCACCGACCGACAGGGATCGAATGAAAAACTGTTTTTT; cdr3_aa: CATDRQGSNEKLFF
j_call: TRBJ1-2; v_call: TRBV6-6; clone_size: -; d_call: -; cdr3_nt: TGTGCCAGCAGATACGACGGGAACTATGGCTACACCTTC; cdr3_aa: CASRYDGNYGYTF
j_call: TRBJ1-5; v_call: TRBV18; clone_size: -; d_call: -; cdr3_nt: TGTGCCAGCTCACCAGCGGAGTATCAGCCCCAGCATTTT; cdr3_aa: CASSPAEYQPQHF
j_call: TRBJ1-2; v_call: TRBV7-2; clone_size: -; d_call: TRBD1; cdr3_nt: TGTGCCAGCAGCACTGGGACAGGGGGAGGGTATGGCTACACCTTC; cdr3_aa: CASSTGTGGGYGYTF
j_call: TRBJ1-1; v_call: TRBV19; clone_size: -; d_call: -; cdr3_nt: TGTGCCAGTAGTATGCTGGGCGGGGTCACTGAAGCTTTCTTT; cdr3_aa: CASSMLGGVTEAFF
j_call: TRBJ1-2; v_call: TRBV6-5; clone_size: -; d_call: TRBD1; cdr3_nt: TGTGCCAGCAGTAGACAGGGAAACTATGGCTACACCTTC; cdr3_aa: CASSRQGNYGYTF
j_call: TRBJ2-7; v_call: TRBV7-2; clone_size: -; d_call: -; cdr3_nt: TGTGCCAGCAGCTTAATGGGTCAGGCGGCCGAAGGGGAGTACTTC; cdr3_aa: CASSLMGQAAEGEYF
j_call: TRBJ2-1; v_call: TRBV7-2; clone_size: -; d_call: TRBD2; cdr3_nt: TGTGCCAGCAGCTCCACCCTAGCGGGTGCTGAGCAGTTCTTC; cdr3_aa: CASSSTLAGAEQFF
j_call: TRBJ1-2; v_call: TRBV7-8; clone_size: once; d_call: TRBD1; cdr3_nt: TGTGCCAGCAGCTTTAGCACAGGGGACGGTGGCTACACCTTC; cdr3_aa: CASSFSTGDGGYTF
j_call: TRBJ2-7; v_call: TRBV7-9; clone_size: -; d_call: TRBD2; cdr3_nt: TGTGCCAGCAGCTTGGGACTAGCGATGAACGAGCAGTACTTC; cdr3_aa: CASSLGLAMNEQYF
j_call: TRBJ1-2; v_call: TRBV9; clone_size: -; d_call: -; cdr3_nt: TGTGCCAGCAGCGTAGACCCCGGGATTAACTATGGCTACACCTTC; cdr3_aa: CASSVDPGINYGYTF
j_call: TRBJ2-1; v_call: TRBV5-1; clone_size: -; d_call: -; cdr3_nt: TGCGCCACCCAGAGAGGGGAAAGCCGCCACAATGAGCAGTTCTTC; cdr3_aa: CATQRGESRHNEQFF
j_call: TRBJ2-5; v_call: TRBV6-1; clone_size: -; d_call: -; cdr3_nt: TGTGCCAGCAGTGAAGTAAGGACACATTTTGAGGCCCAGTACTTC; cdr3_aa: CASSEVRTHFEAQYF
j_call: TRBJ2-7; v_call: TRBV27; clone_size: -; d_call: -; cdr3_nt: TGTGCCAGCAGTTCCAGGACCTCCTCCTACGAGCAGTACTTC; cdr3_aa: CASSSRTSSYEQYF
j_call: TRBJ1-3; v_call: TRBV6-5; clone_size: -; d_call: -; cdr3_nt: TGTGCCAGCAGCAGAGGGACCAAAGGCGGGCACACCATATATTTT; cdr3_aa: CASSRGTKGGHTIYF
j_call: TRBJ2-3; v_call: TRBV15; clone_size: -; d_call: -; cdr3_nt: TGTGCCACCAGCAGAGTTTCCACAGATACGCAGTATTTT; cdr3_aa: CATSRVSTDTQYF
j_call: TRBJ1-5; v_call: TRBV6-1; clone_size: -; d_call: -; cdr3_nt: TGTGCCAGCAGCGGGAGTAGGGGCAGCAATCAGCCCCAGCATTTT; cdr3_aa: CASSGSRGSNQPQHF
j_call: TRBJ2-1; v_call: TRBV7-9; clone_size: -; d_call: -; cdr3_nt: TGTGCCAGCAGCCGTGGCCAGGGTCCTCCCAATGTGTATGAGCAGTTCTTC; cdr3_aa: CASSRGQGPPNVYEQFF
j_call: TRBJ2-7; v_call: TRBV30; clone_size: -; d_call: -; cdr3_nt: TGTGCCTGGAGTGTAAGGTCCCGTTGGGGGGATCTGGGCGAGCAGTACTTC; cdr3_aa: CAWSVRSRWGDLGEQYF
j_call: TRBJ2-3; v_call: TRBV4-1; clone_size: -; d_call: -; cdr3_nt: TGCGCCAGCAGCCGGGAGACCCCTAAGGCGGAAACAGATACGCAGTATTTT; cdr3_aa: CASSRETPKAETDTQYF
j_call: TRBJ2-1; v_call: TRBV7-2; clone_size: -; d_call: TRBD1; cdr3_nt: TGTGCCAGCAGCCCGGCGGACAGGGGGTCGCACCCCTCCTACAATGAGCAGTTCTTC; cdr3_aa: CASSPADRGSHPSYNEQFF
j_call: TRBJ2-3; v_call: TRBV7-9; clone_size: -; d_call: -; cdr3_nt: TGTGCCAGCAGCTTATCTGGCCTAGGGGGCACAGATACGCAGTATTTT; cdr3_aa: CASSLSGLGGTDTQYF
j_call: TRBJ1-6; v_call: TRBV18; clone_size: -; d_call: TRBD1; cdr3_nt: TGTGCCAGCTCACCAAAGGGGGCGACTTCATCGGTTTCACCCCTCCACTTT; cdr3_aa: CASSPKGATSSVSPLHF
j_call: TRBJ1-3; v_call: TRBV28; clone_size: -; d_call: TRBD1; cdr3_nt: TGTGCCAGCAGTTTAGGGACAGCTGGAAACACCATATATTTT; cdr3_aa: CASSLGTAGNTIYF
j_call: TRBJ1-2; v_call: TRBV7-2; clone_size: -; d_call: -; cdr3_nt: TGTGCCAGCAGCGTAGGGGGGGCCTATGGCTACACCTTC; cdr3_aa: CASSVGGAYGYTF
j_call: TRBJ1-2; v_call: TRBV6-5; clone_size: -; d_call: -; cdr3_nt: TGTGCCAGCAGTGAGGGGCAGTTCTATGGCTACACCTTC; cdr3_aa: CASSEGQFYGYTF
j_call: TRBJ2-3; v_call: TRBV9; clone_size: -; d_call: -; cdr3_nt: TGTGCCAGCAGCGTAGCGGGAGGGGGCGTCCCAGATACGCAGTATTTT; cdr3_aa: CASSVAGGGVPDTQYF
j_call: TRBJ2-3; v_call: TRBV19; clone_size: -; d_call: TRBD2; cdr3_nt: TGTGCCAGTAGTCAAACTAGCGGATCCACAGATACGCAGTATTTT; cdr3_aa: CASSQTSGSTDTQYF
j_call: TRBJ2-2; v_call: TRBV7-2; clone_size: -; d_call: -; cdr3_nt: TGTGCCAGCAGCGGTAGGGTGGGAGCTAACACCGGGGAGCTGTTTTTT; cdr3_aa: CASSGRVGANTGELFF
j_call: TRBJ1-6; v_call: TRBV6-1; clone_size: -; d_call: -; cdr3_nt: TGTGCCAGCAGTGCATACGACAGAGGCACGAATTCACCCCTCCACTTT; cdr3_aa: CASSAYDRGTNSPLHF
j_call: TRBJ1-1; v_call: TRBV19; clone_size: -; d_call: TRBD1; cdr3_nt: TGTGCCAGTAGTATACGGGACAGTGAAGCTTTCTTT; cdr3_aa: CASSIRDSEAFF
j_call: TRBJ2-1; v_call: TRBV19; clone_size: -; d_call: TRBD2; cdr3_nt: TGTGCCAGTAGTATGGGTAGCGGGAGAGCCAATGAGCAGTTCTTC; cdr3_aa: CASSMGSGRANEQFF
j_call: TRBJ2-5; v_call: TRBV30; clone_size: once; d_call: TRBD2; cdr3_nt: TGTGCCTGGAGGTCCCCTCTGGGGGGGCAAGAGACCCAGTACTTC; cdr3_aa: CAWRSPLGGQETQYF
j_call: TRBJ1-6; v_call: TRBV10-3; clone_size: few; d_call: TRBD1; cdr3_nt: TGTGCCATCAGTCGACAGGGGGACTCACCCCTCCACTTT; cdr3_aa: CAISRQGDSPLHF
j_call: TRBJ1-5; v_call: TRBV7-9; clone_size: -; d_call: TRBD1; cdr3_nt: TGTGCCAGCAGCTTAAATCAGGGGGGCCGTAGCAATCAGCCCCAGCATTTT; cdr3_aa: CASSLNQGGRSNQPQHF
j_call: TRBJ2-2; v_call: TRBV7-2; clone_size: -; d_call: TRBD2; cdr3_nt: TGTGCCAGCAGCCCCACGACTAGCCACACCGGGGAGCTGTTTTTT; cdr3_aa: CASSPTTSHTGELFF
j_call: TRBJ1-6; v_call: TRBV4-3; clone_size: -; d_call: TRBD1; cdr3_nt: TGCGCCAGCAGCCCAACAAGGCAGAGCCCACAGGGGGAAGGTTCACCCCTCCACTTT; cdr3_aa: CASSPTRQSPQGEGSPLHF
j_call: TRBJ2-2; v_call: TRBV5-6; clone_size: -; d_call: TRBD1; cdr3_nt: TGTGCCAGCAGCCTTGTTGACAGGGGGGTAACCGGGGAGCTGTTTTTT; cdr3_aa: CASSLVDRGVTGELFF